Below are 29 T cell receptor beta chains sequenced from a single sample in a study of blood T cell repertoires in COVID-19. Clones were sequenced by immunoSEQ multiplex PCR, and TCRdb holds only the in-frame ones, with some missing. The sample yields 250,000 or so clones, about 82% seen once. Sequencing input: PBMCs or T cells enriched from blood (not recorded which). Receptors were obtained from a woman in her 50s who had recovered from COVID-19.

About this clone itself: At one end the junction does not follow the germline gene, possibly because of a read error. The CDR3 DNA reads TGCAGCGCGGGCGGGACAGCCCACGAGGGCTACACCTTT. It specifies CSAGGTAHEGYTF. The chain couples TRBV29-1 to TRBJ1-2; 7 bases match TRBD1. In germline, CDR1 is SQVTM, CDR2 ANQGSEA. CDR3 length: 13 amino acids.

This chain uses TRBV5-4 with TRBJ1-6; a weak D match, TRBD1 (6 bases). V lost 0 bases, J lost 5 bases, and 6 bases lay in between. CDR1 is SGHNT and CDR2 is YYREEE in the germline V gene (reference sequence). The CDR3 has 14 amino acids. CDR3 nucleotide sequence: TGTGCCAGCAGCTTGGGGACAGATAATTCACCCCTCCACTTT. This gives the protein CASSLGTDNSPLHF.

The chain joins TRBV4-3 to TRBJ2-5; 10 positions match TRBD1. Trimming cost V 4 bases and J 2 bases; bases outside gene matches: 7. Germline V gives CDR1 LGHNA, CDR2 YSLEER. This CDR3 region has 16 residues. In DNA, the CDR3 is TGCGCCAGCAGCCGAGAGGGACAGGGGAGACAAGAGACCCAGTACTTC. The encoded protein is CASSREGQGRQETQYF.

V and J are TRBV2 and TRBJ2-1, with TRBD2 as a possible D gene (6 bases). The CDR3 is 15 amino acids. V was clipped by 2 bases and J by 7 bases, with 15 bases between them. Germline CDR1 is SNHLY and CDR2 is FYNNEI. In DNA form, the CDR3 reads TGTGCCAGCAGTGAAAGTCTAGCGCGGAGGAATGAGCAGTTCTTC. Encoded protein: CASSESLARRNEQFF.

This clone was seen once. The chain links TRBV6-5 to TRBJ1-2; tentatively, D is TRBD1 (6 bases). The CDR3 is made up of 13 amino acids. In germline, CDR1 is MNHEY, CDR2 SVGAGI. Between the trimmed V and J ends, which lost 6 bases and 4 bases, there was a span of 12 bases. CDR3 nucleotide sequence: TGTGCCAGCAGCCAGCCGACAGGCTATGGCTACACCTTC. This codes for CASSQPTGYGYTF.

The genes are TRBV19 and TRBJ2-5, with 8 bases fitting TRBD2. Trimming at V came to 7 bases and at J to 1 base, leaving 8 bases not matched to a gene. The germline V gene encodes CDR1 LNHDA and CDR2 SQIVND (reference sequence). The CDR3 sequence is 15 residues long. The CDR3 sequence: CASKSSGQLQETQYF. CDR3 in DNA: TGTGCCAGTAAGTCTAGCGGGCAACTCCAAGAGACCCAGTACTTC.

The J gene is TRBJ2-7, the V gene TRBV11-3, with 10 bases matching TRBD2. The CDR3 loop spans 14 amino acids. Trimming at V came to 6 bases and at J to 0 bases, leaving 2 bases not matched to a gene. The germline gives CDR1 SGHNT, CDR2 YENEEA. The CDR3 sequence is CASSSGGPSYEQYF. The CDR3, as DNA: TGTGCCAGCAGTAGCGGGGGGCCCTCCTACGAGCAGTACTTC.

The chain carries TRBV5-6 and TRBJ2-1, with a possible D match to TRBD2 (6 bases). Germline V gene sequence: CDR1 SGHDT, CDR2 YYEEEE. With 3 bases removed from V and 5 bases from J, the gap between germline ends came to 15 bases. The CDR3 runs to 15 residues. CDR3 bases: TGTGCCAGCAGCTGGGACCGGGACTGGAACAATGAGCAGTTCTTC. This sequence encodes CASSWDRDWNNEQFF. The full variable domain, rest sourced from reference TRBV5-6 and TRBJ2-1, is DAGVTQSPTHLIKTRGQQVTLRCSPKSGHDTVSWYQQALGQGPQFIFQYYEEEERQRGNFPDRFSGHQFPNYSSELNVNALLLGDSALYLCASSWDRDWNNEQFFGPGTRLTVL.

The V call is TRBV5-1, the J call TRBJ2-5; TRBD1 aligns across 9 bases. The CDR3 sequence is 15 residues long. J was trimmed by 1 base and V by 4 bases; bases with no gene match: 5. The germline V gene has CDR1 SGHRS and CDR2 YFSETQ. The CDR3 reads CASSPGTGRQETQYF. Written as DNA, the CDR3 is TGCGCCAGCAGCCCCGGGACAGGGCGCCAAGAGACCCAGTACTTC.

This clone was found a few times. In DNA form, the CDR3 reads TGCGCCAGCAGCCTCGGGATGTACGAGCAGTACTTC. It encodes CASSLGMYEQYF. The J gene is TRBJ2-7, the V gene TRBV5-1, with D possibly being TRBD2 (5 bases). The length of the CDR3 is 12 residues. CDR1 SGHRS and CDR2 YFSETQ come from the germline V gene. V was cut by 4 bases and J by 4 bases, with 9 bases left in between.

The chain joins TRBV29-1 to TRBJ1-3, with no clear D. There are 16 residues in the CDR3. Per germline, CDR1 SQVTM and CDR2 ANQGSEA. Trimming removed 3 bases from V and 4 bases from J, with 19 bases in between. The CDR3 coding sequence is TGCAGCGTTGATGGACGGACTAATTCTGGCGGAAACACCATATATTTT. Translated: CSVDGRTNSGGNTIYF.

V gene TRBV7-9 combines with J gene TRBJ2-7; 10 bases agree with TRBD2. The CDR3 loop spans 14 amino acids. V lost 6 bases and J lost 3; bases outside the gene matches: 5. CDR1 is SEHNR and CDR2 is FQNEAQ in the germline V gene (reference sequence). CDR3 sequence: CASSRGTSVYEQYF. CDR3 sequence (DNA): TGTGCCAGCAGTAGGGGGACTAGCGTCTACGAGCAGTACTTC.

This clone was counted a few times. The V call is TRBV7-2, the J call TRBJ1-5; the D is unclear. The germline CDR1 and CDR2 sequences are SGHTA and FQGNSA. V was shortened by 4 bases and J by 6 bases, with 10 bases between the two germline ends. The CDR3 sequence is 13 residues long. The CDR3 sequence is CASSSRRGQPQHF. In DNA, the CDR3 is TGTGCCAGCAGCTCACGGCGGGGTCAGCCCCAGCATTTT.

The gene calls are TRBV27 and TRBJ1-5; D might be TRBD1 (6 bases). Germline lookup yields CDR1 MNHEY and CDR2 SMNVEV (reference sequence). This CDR3 is built from 16 residues. V lost 4 bases to trimming and J lost 0 bases, with 13 bases between them. The CDR3 DNA reads TGTGCCAGCAGTTCGGACAGCCTAGATAGCAATCAGCCCCAGCATTTT. Protein: CASSSDSLDSNQPQHF.

V gene TRBV7-3 combines with J gene TRBJ1-1; TRBD1 is a possible D gene (5 bases). Trimming took off 5 bases at V and 1 base at J, with 11 bases between the two ends. The CDR3 consists of 14 residues. Germline CDR1 SGHTA, CDR2 FQGTGA. CDR3 in amino acids: CASSPGGRNTEAFF. The CDR3 DNA is TGTGCCAGCAGCCCCGGGGGTCGGAACACTGAAGCTTTCTTT.

As to this clone: This same CDR3 is encoded by further DNA sequences in the sample. The chain links TRBV29-1 to TRBJ2-1, with D possibly matching TRBD2 (5 bases). Germline values: CDR1 SQVTM, CDR2 ANQGSEA. The CDR3 length is 13 residues. V was shortened by 5 bases and J by 0 bases, with 8 bases between the two germline ends. CDR3 DNA: TGCAGCGTTATTGGGAGCTCCTACAATGAGCAGTTCTTC. Its protein is CSVIGSSYNEQFF.

The chain carries TRBV5-1 and TRBJ2-1, with 10 bases fitting TRBD2. The CDR3 extends over 15 amino acids. The V and J ends lost 4 bases and 9 bases, in that order; junction bases with no gene match: 10. Germline V gene sequence: CDR1 SGHRS, CDR2 YFSETQ. CDR3: CASSLGLAGVGEQFF. CDR3 bases: TGCGCCAGCAGCCTCGGGCTAGCGGGAGTAGGTGAGCAGTTCTTC.

This clone was seen only a few times. The rearrangement joins TRBV7-9 to TRBJ1-2; D not resolved. Trimming removed 3 bases at V and 8 bases at J, with 10 bases between. The germline V gene has CDR1 SEHNR and CDR2 FQNEAQ (reference sequence). The CDR3 totals 12 residues. CDR3 DNA: TGTGCCAGCAGCTTGGGCCTAAGGGGCTACACCTTC. This translates into CASSLGLRGYTF.

The genes are TRBV21-1 and TRBJ2-7; the D call TRBD2 from the table was never checked on the DNA. TRBV21-1 is a pseudogene locus. CDR3 length: 15 residues. CDR3 DNA: TGTGCCAGCAGCAAGTTAGCGGGATCATCCTACGAGCAGTACTTC. Translating gives CASSKLAGSSYEQYF.

The CDR3 loop reads CASSQGRENEQYF. The CDR3 DNA reads TGTGCCAGCAGCCAAGGGCGGGAAAACGAGCAGTACTTC. The chain couples TRBV14 to TRBJ2-7, with a weak D call TRBD2 (6 bases). The V end was cut by 1 base, the J end by 5 bases, with 9 bases between. Germline lookup yields CDR1 SGHDN and CDR2 FVKESK. The length of the CDR3 is 13 residues.

The chain carries TRBV24-1 and TRBJ2-1; D not resolved. This CDR3 contains 11 residues. The germline V and J ends were trimmed by 5 bases and 6 bases, with 4 bases remaining between them. CDR1 and CDR2 from the germline V gene are KGHDR and SFDVKD. This CDR3 is CATSAGNEQFF. CDR3 nucleotides: TGTGCCACCAGTGCCGGCAATGAGCAGTTCTTC.

The V gene is TRBV6-6, the J gene TRBJ2-3; 12 bases fit TRBD2. The CDR3 has 17 residues. Losses at the gene ends were 5 bases for V and 2 bases for J; bases not matched to a gene: 8. CDR1 is MNHNY and CDR2 is SVGAGI in the germline V gene (reference sequence). The CDR3 bases are TGTGCCAGCAGTCCAAGACTAGCGGGAGTAGTCACAGATACGCAGTATTTT. Translating it yields CASSPRLAGVVTDTQYF.

This sequence joins TRBV6-5 and TRBJ1-2; 9 positions agree with TRBD1. CDR3 length: 14 residues. V trimming: 5 bases; J trimming: 4 bases; junction bases outside the gene matches: 5. CDR1 is MNHEY, CDR2 SVGAGI, per germline. The CDR3 nucleotides are TGTGCCAGCAGTCGAGACAGGGGGTCCTATGGCTACACCTTC. This codes for CASSRDRGSYGYTF.

The CDR3: CASSMWQGSDGYTF. The CDR3, as DNA: TGTGCCAGTAGTATGTGGCAGGGAAGCGATGGCTACACCTTC. V gene TRBV19 combines with J gene TRBJ1-2, with D tentatively TRBD1 (5 bases). Germline CDR1 reads LNHDA; CDR2 reads SQIVND (reference sequence). V lost 3 bases, J lost 6 bases, and 14 bases lay in between. This CDR3 has 14 amino acids.

The chain couples TRBV6-5 to TRBJ2-2, with D possibly TRBD2 on 6 matching bases. V lost 11 bases, J lost 2 bases, and 18 bases lay in between. This CDR3 has 15 amino acids. Germline CDR1 is MNHEY and CDR2 is SVGAGI. The CDR3 region has the DNA TGTGCCGGGGGGAAAGGGGAAATTAACACCGGGGAGCTGTTTTTT. Its protein product is CAGGKGEINTGELFF.

CDR3 DNA sequence: TGTGCCAGCAGCCAAGTAGGTGGGGACTCGAACACTGAAGCTTTCTTT. Translated, it gives CASSQVGGDSNTEAFF. This chain links TRBV3-1 (or the pseudogene TRBV3-2) with TRBJ1-1; D is perhaps TRBD1 (5 bases). The V gene lost 1 base and the J gene lost 1 base, with 13 bases spanning the gap. The length of the CDR3 is 16 residues. Germline V gene lookup returns CDR1 LGHDT and CDR2 YNNKEL (reference sequence).

This sequence joins TRBV5-1 and TRBJ1-6, with D possibly matching TRBD1 (6 bases). The CDR3 loop spans 14 amino acids. Germline assignment: CDR1 SGHRS and CDR2 YFSETQ. The V and J ends lost 2 bases and 10 bases respectively, with 13 bases between them. CDR3 in amino acids: CASSLQGLMSPLHF. The CDR3 region has the DNA TGCGCCAGCAGCTTACAGGGATTAATGTCACCCCTCCACTTT.

This rearrangement joins TRBV2 to TRBJ2-5; 13 nucleotides align to TRBD2. V shed 6 bases and J 4 bases; nucleotides not matched to a gene: 5. This CDR3 contains 15 residues. From germline, CDR1 is SNHLY and CDR2 FYNNEI. CDR3 sequence: CASRPGLAGRETQYF. As DNA, the CDR3 is TGTGCCAGCAGACCGGGACTAGCGGGACGAGAGACCCAGTACTTC.

The table lists this clone with many counts. This chain uses TRBV27 with TRBJ1-1; D is unresolved. V lost 2 bases and J 1 base, leaving 2 bases between the germline ends. The germline V gene encodes CDR1 MNHEY and CDR2 SMNVEV (reference sequence). This CDR3 has 12 amino acids. Here the CDR3 reads CASSLQNTEAFF. CDR3 DNA sequence: TGTGCCAGCAGTTTACAGAACACTGAAGCTTTCTTT.